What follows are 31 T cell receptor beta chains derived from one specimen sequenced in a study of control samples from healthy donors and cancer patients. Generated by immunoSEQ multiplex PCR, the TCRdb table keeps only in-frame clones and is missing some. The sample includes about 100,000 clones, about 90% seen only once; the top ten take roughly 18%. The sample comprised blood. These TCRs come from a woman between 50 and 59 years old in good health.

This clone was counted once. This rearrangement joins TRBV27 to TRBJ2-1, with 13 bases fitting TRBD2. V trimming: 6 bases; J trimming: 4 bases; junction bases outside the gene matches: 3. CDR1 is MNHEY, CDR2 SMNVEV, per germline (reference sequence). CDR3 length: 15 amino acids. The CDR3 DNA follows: TGTGCCAGCAGGGGGACTAGCGGGATTTACAATGAGCAGTTCTTC. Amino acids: CASRGTSGIYNEQFF.

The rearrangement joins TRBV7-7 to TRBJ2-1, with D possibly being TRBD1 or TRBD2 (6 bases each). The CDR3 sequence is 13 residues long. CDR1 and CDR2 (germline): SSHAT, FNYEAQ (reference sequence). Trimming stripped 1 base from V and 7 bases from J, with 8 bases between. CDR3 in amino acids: CASSLEGGNEQFF. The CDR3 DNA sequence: TGTGCCAGCAGCTTAGAAGGGGGGAATGAGCAGTTCTTC.

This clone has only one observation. This CDR3 is CAIRVTIPGGELFF. The DNA for the CDR3 is TGTGCCATCAGGGTGACAATCCCGGGCGGGGAGCTGTTTTTT. This chain joins TRBV10-3 and TRBJ2-2; no firm D call. Germline V CDR1 and CDR2: ENHRY, SYGVKD. V was trimmed by 6 bases and J by 7 bases, leaving 15 bases between them. The CDR3 loop spans 14 amino acids.

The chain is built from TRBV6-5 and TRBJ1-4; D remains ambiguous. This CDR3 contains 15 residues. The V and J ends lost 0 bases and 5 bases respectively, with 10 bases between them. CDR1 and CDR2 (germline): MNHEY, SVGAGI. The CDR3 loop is CASSYSGQPNEKLFF. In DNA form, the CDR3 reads TGTGCCAGCAGTTACTCAGGGCAGCCCAATGAAAAACTGTTTTTT.

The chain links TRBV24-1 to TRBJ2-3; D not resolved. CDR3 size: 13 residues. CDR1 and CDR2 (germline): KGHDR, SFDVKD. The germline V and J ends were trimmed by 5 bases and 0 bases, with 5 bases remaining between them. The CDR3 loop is CATSGASTDTQYF. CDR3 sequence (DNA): TGTGCCACCAGTGGAGCTAGCACAGATACGCAGTATTTT.

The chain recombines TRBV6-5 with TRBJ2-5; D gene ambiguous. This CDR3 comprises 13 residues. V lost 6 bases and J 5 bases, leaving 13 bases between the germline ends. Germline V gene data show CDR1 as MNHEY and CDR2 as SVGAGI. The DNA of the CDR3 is TGTGCCAGCAGATGGGCCTTCCTGGAGACCCAGTACTTC. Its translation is CASRWAFLETQYF.

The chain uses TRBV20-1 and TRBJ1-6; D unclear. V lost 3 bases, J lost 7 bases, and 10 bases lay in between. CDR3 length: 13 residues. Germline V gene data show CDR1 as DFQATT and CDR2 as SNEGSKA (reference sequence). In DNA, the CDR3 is TGCAGTGCTAGTTGGACGGTGAATTCACCCCTCCACTTT. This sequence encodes CSASWTVNSPLHF.

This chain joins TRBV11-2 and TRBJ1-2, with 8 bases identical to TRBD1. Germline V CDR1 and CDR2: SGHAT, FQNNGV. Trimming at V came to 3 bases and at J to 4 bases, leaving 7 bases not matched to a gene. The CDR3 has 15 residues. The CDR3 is CASSFSPGGPYGYTF. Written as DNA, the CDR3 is TGTGCCAGCAGCTTTAGCCCAGGGGGCCCCTATGGCTACACCTTC.

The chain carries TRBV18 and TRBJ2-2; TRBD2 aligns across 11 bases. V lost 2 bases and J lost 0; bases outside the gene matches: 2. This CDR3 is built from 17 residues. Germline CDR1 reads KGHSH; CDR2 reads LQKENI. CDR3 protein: CASSPTSGGANTGELFF. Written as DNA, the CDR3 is TGTGCCAGCTCACCAACTAGCGGGGGTGCGAACACCGGGGAGCTGTTTTTT.

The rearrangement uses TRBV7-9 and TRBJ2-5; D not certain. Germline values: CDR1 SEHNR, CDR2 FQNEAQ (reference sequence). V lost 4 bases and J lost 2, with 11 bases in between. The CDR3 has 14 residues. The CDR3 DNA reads TGTGCCAGCAGCTCCCCCAACTGGCAAGAGACCCAGTACTTC. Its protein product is CASSSPNWQETQYF.

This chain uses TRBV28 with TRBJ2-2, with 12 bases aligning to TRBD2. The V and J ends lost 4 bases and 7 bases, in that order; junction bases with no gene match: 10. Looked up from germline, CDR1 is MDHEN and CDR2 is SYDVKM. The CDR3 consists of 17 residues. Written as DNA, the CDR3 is TGTGCCAGCAGTTCTAGCGGGGGGGGGTCCAGGAACGGGGAGCTGTTTTTT. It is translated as CASSSSGGGSRNGELFF.

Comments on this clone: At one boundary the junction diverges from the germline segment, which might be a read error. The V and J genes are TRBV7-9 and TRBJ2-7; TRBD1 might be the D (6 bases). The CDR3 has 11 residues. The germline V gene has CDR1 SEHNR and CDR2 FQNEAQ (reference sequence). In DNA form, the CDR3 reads TGTGCCAGCAGCTTAGGGACAGAAGGGCACTTC. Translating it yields CASSLGTEGHF.

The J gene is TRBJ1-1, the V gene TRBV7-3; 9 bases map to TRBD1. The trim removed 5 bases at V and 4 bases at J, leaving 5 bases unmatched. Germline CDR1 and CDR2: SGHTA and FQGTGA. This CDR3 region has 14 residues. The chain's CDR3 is CASSTQGAGTEAFF. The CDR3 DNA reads TGTGCCAGCAGCACACAGGGGGCCGGCACTGAAGCTTTCTTT. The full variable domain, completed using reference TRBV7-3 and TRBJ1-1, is GAGVSQTPSNKVTEKGKYVELRCDPISGHTALYWYRQSLGQGPEFLIYFQGTGAADDSGLPNDRFFAVRPEGSVSTLKIQRTERGDSAVYLCASSTQGAGTEAFFGQGTRLTVV.

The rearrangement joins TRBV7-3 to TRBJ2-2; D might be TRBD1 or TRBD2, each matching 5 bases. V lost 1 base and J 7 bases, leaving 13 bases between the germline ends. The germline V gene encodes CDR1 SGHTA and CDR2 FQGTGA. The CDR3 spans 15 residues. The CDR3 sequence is CASSLSWGTGGELFF. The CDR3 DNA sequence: TGTGCCAGCAGCTTAAGCTGGGGGACGGGCGGGGAGCTGTTTTTT.

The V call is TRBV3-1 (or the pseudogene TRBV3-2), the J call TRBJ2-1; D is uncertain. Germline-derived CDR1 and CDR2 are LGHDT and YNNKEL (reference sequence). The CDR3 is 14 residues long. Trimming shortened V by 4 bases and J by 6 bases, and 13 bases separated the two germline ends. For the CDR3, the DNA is TGTGCCAGCAGCCCGAACCGGGCCCTCAATGAGCAGTTCTTC. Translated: CASSPNRALNEQFF.

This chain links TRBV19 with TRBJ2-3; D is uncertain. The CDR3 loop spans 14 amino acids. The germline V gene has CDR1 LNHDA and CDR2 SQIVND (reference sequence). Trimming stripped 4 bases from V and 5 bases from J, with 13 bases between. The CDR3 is CASSRKHGLDTQYF. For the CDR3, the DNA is TGTGCCAGTAGTAGAAAACACGGTTTAGATACGCAGTATTTT.

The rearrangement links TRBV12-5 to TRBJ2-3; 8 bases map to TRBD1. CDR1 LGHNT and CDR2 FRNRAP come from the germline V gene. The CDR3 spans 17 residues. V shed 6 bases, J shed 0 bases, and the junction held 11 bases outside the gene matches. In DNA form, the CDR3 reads TGTGCTAGTGGACAAGACGCAGGGGGCCTAAGCACAGATACGCAGTATTTT. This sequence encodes CASGQDAGGLSTDTQYF. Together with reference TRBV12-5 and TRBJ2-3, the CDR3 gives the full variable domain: DARVTQTPRHKVTEMGQEVTMRCQPILGHNTVFWYRQTMMQGLELLAYFRNRAPLDDSGMPKDRFSAEMPDATLATLKIQPSEPRDSAVYFCASGQDAGGLSTDTQYFGPGTRLTVL.

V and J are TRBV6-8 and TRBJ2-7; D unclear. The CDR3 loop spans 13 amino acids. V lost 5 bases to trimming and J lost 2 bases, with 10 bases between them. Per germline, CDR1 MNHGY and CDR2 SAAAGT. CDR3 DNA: TGTGCCAGCAGTATAGGGTCGCCCTACGAGCAGTACTTC. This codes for CASSIGSPYEQYF.

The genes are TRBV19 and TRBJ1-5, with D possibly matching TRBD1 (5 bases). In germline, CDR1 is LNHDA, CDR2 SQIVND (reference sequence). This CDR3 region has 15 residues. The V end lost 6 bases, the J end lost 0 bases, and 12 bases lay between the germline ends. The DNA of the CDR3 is TGTGCCAGTAGGGGACGGACCGATAGCAATCAGCCCCAGCATTTT. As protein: CASRGRTDSNQPQHF.

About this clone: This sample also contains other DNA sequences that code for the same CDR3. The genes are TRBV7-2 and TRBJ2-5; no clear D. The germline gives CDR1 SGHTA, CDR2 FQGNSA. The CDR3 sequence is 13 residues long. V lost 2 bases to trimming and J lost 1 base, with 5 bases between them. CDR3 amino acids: CASSLSPQETQYF. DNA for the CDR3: TGTGCCAGCAGCTTAAGTCCCCAAGAGACCCAGTACTTC.

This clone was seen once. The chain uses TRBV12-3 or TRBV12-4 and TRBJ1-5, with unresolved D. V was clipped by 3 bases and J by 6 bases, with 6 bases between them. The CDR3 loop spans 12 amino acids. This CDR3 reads CASSLLGQPQHF. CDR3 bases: TGTGCCAGCAGTTTGCTGGGTCAGCCCCAGCATTTT.

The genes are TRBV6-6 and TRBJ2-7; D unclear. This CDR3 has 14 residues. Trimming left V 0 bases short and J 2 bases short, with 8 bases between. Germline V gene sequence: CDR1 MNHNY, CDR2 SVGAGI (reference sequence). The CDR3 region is CASSYSSPAYEQYF. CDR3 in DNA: TGTGCCAGCAGTTACTCGAGCCCGGCCTACGAGCAGTACTTC.

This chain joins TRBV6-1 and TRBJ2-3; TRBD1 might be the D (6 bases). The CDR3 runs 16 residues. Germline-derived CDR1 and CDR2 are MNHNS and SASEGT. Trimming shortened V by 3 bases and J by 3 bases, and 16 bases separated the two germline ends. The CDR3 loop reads CASSDLAGERTDTQYF. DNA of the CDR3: TGTGCCAGCAGTGATCTGGCAGGGGAGAGAACAGATACGCAGTATTTT.

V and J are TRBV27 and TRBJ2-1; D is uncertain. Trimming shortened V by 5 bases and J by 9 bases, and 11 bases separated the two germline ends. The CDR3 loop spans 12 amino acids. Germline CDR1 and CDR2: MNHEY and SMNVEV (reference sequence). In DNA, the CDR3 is TGTGCCAGCAGTCCCTTTGGCATTGAGCAGTTCTTC. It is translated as CASSPFGIEQFF.

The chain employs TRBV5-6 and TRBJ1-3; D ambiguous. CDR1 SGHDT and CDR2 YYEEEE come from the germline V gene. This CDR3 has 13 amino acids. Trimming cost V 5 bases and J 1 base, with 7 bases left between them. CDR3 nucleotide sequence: TGTGCCAGCAGTTCTCCGTCTGGAAACACCATATATTTT. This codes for CASSSPSGNTIYF.

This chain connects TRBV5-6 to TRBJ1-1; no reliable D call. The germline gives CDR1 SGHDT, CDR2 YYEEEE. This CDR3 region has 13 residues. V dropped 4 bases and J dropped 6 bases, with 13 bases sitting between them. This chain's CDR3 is CASSRTGWPEAFF. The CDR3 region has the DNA TGTGCCAGCAGCCGGACGGGGTGGCCTGAAGCTTTCTTT.

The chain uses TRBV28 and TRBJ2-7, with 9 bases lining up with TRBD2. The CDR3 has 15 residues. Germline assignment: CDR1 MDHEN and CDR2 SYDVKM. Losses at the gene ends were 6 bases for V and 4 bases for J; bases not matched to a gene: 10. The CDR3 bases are TGTGCCAGCAGCTTTACCGGGACTAGCCTTTACGAGCAGTACGTC. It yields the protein CASSFTGTSLYEQYV.

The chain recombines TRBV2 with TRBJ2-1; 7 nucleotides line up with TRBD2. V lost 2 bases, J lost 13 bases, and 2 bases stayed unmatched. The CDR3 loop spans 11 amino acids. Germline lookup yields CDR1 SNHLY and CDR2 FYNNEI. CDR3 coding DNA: TGTGCCAGCAGTGAAAGGACTAGTCAGTTCTTC. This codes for CASSERTSQFF.

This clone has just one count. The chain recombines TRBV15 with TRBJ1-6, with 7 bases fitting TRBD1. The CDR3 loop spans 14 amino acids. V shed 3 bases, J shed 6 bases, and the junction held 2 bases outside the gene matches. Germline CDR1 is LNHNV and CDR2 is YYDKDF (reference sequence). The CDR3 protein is CATSRRDSNSPLHF. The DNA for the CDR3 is TGTGCCACCAGCAGGCGGGACAGTAATTCACCCCTCCACTTT.

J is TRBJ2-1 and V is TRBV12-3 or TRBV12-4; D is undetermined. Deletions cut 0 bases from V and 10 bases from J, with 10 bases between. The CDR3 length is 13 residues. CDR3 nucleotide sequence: TGTGCCAGCAGTTTAGCTCGGCTAGGGGAGCAGTTCTTC. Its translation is CASSLARLGEQFF.

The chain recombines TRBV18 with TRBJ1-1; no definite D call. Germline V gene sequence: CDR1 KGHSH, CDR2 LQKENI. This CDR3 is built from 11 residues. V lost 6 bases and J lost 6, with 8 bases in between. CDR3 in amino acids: CASSSGPEAFF. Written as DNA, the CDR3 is TGTGCCAGCTCCTCCGGGCCTGAAGCTTTCTTT.